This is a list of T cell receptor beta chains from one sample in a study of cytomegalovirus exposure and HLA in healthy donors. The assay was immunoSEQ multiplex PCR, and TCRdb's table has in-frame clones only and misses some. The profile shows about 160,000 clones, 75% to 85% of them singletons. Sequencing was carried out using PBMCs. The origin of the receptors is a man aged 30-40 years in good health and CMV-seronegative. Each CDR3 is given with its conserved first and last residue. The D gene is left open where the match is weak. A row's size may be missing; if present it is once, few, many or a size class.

CDR3nt: TGTGCCAGCAGCTCCCATCGGACTAGCGGGAGCTCCTACAATGAGCAGTTCTTC
CDR3aa: CASSSHRTSGSSYNEQFF
abundance: NA
j_gene: TRBJ2-1
v_gene: TRBV5-5
d_gene: TRBD2

CDR3nt: TGTGCCACGCACGGGGAAAGTTCAGGGCAGTACTTC
CDR3aa: CATHGESSGQYF
abundance: NA
j_gene: TRBJ2-7
v_gene: TRBV28
d_gene: NA

CDR3nt: TGCGCCAGCAGTGTTGAGTCTTCGAGGGACACTGAAGCTTTCTTT
CDR3aa: CASSVESSRDTEAFF
abundance: NA
j_gene: TRBJ1-1
v_gene: TRBV10-2
d_gene: NA

CDR3nt: TGTGCCAGCTGCTATGGGAGTACTGAAGCTTTCTTT
CDR3aa: CASCYGSTEAFF
abundance: few
j_gene: TRBJ1-1
v_gene: TRBV4-2
d_gene: NA

CDR3nt: TGTGCCAGCAGCTCGTGGGACAGCCTTAGAGAGCAGTACTTC
CDR3aa: CASSSWDSLREQYF
abundance: NA
j_gene: TRBJ2-7
v_gene: TRBV7-8
d_gene: TRBD1

CDR3nt: TGTGCCTCCCTGGTGCAGGGGAGTACTGGCTACACCTTC
CDR3aa: CASLVQGSTGYTF
abundance: NA
j_gene: TRBJ1-2
v_gene: TRBV7-9
d_gene: NA

CDR3nt: TGCGCCAGCAGCTTAGTTAAGGGACAGGGAATTTCTGAAGCTTTCTTT
CDR3aa: CASSLVKGQGISEAFF
abundance: few
j_gene: TRBJ1-1
v_gene: TRBV4-1
d_gene: TRBD1

CDR3nt: TGTGCCAGCAGTGAGACTTACGGGACAAACTACGAGCAGTACTTC
CDR3aa: CASSETYGTNYEQYF
abundance: NA
j_gene: TRBJ2-7
v_gene: TRBV2
d_gene: NA

CDR3nt: TGTGCCAGCAGCGCCCGAGACAGGGATGATTCACCCCTCCACTTT
CDR3aa: CASSARDRDDSPLHF
abundance: NA
j_gene: TRBJ1-6
v_gene: TRBV11-3
d_gene: TRBD1

CDR3nt: TGCGCCAGCAGCTTGGCCGAACAGGGAAGCTCTGGAAACACCATATATTTT
CDR3aa: CASSLAEQGSSGNTIYF
abundance: NA
j_gene: TRBJ1-3
v_gene: TRBV5-1
d_gene: NA

CDR3nt: TGCGCCAGCAGCTTTAACACAGATACGCAGTATTTT
CDR3aa: CASSFNTDTQYF
abundance: NA
j_gene: TRBJ2-3
v_gene: TRBV5-1
d_gene: NA

CDR3nt: TGTGCCAGCAGCTCCCTCATCCAGGGTTCTGGGGCCAACGTCCTGACTTTC
CDR3aa: CASSSLIQGSGANVLTF
abundance: few
j_gene: TRBJ2-6
v_gene: TRBV7-9
d_gene: NA

CDR3nt: TGTGCCAGCTCACCATCGGACAGCGTCTATGGCTACACCTTC
CDR3aa: CASSPSDSVYGYTF
abundance: NA
j_gene: TRBJ1-2
v_gene: TRBV18
d_gene: NA

CDR3nt: TGTGCCAGCAGCTTCGGAGCAAATCAGCCCCAGCATTTT
CDR3aa: CASSFGANQPQHF
abundance: few
j_gene: TRBJ1-5
v_gene: TRBV11-2
d_gene: NA

CDR3nt: TGTGCCTGGAGTGGACAGTTTAGCAATCAGCCCCAGCATTTT
CDR3aa: CAWSGQFSNQPQHF
abundance: NA
j_gene: TRBJ1-5
v_gene: TRBV30
d_gene: NA

CDR3nt: TGTGCCAGCAGTTTCCCAACGGGAGGCACAGATACGCAGTATTTT
CDR3aa: CASSFPTGGTDTQYF
abundance: NA
j_gene: TRBJ2-3
v_gene: TRBV27
d_gene: NA

CDR3nt: TGTGCCAGCAGCTCACTTTTGGACAGGAGGACAGATACGCAGTATTTT
CDR3aa: CASSSLLDRRTDTQYF
abundance: NA
j_gene: TRBJ2-3
v_gene: TRBV9
d_gene: TRBD1

CDR3nt: TGTGCCAGCAGTCAGCCCCCGACACATCCCGGGGGTGAAGCTTTCTTT
CDR3aa: CASSQPPTHPGGEAFF
abundance: NA
j_gene: TRBJ1-1
v_gene: TRBV28
d_gene: NA

CDR3nt: TGTGCCAGCAGCTTAGGACTAGCGGGGGGGGGCAATGAGCAGTTCTTC
CDR3aa: CASSLGLAGGGNEQFF
abundance: NA
j_gene: TRBJ2-1
v_gene: TRBV7-3
d_gene: TRBD2

CDR3nt: TGTGCCAGCACCTTACAGTACGAGCAGTACTTC
CDR3aa: CASTLQYEQYF
abundance: few
j_gene: TRBJ2-7
v_gene: TRBV2
d_gene: NA

CDR3nt: TGTGCCAGCAGTGGCGGGACAGGGTCAGGTGACGAGCAATACTTC
CDR3aa: CASSGGTGSGDEQYF
abundance: once
j_gene: TRBJ2-7
v_gene: TRBV28
d_gene: TRBD1

CDR3nt: TGTTCCAGCAGCCAGACCCGACAGGTTTCGGGAATCAATGAGCAGTTCTTC
CDR3aa: CSSSQTRQVSGINEQFF
abundance: few
j_gene: TRBJ2-1
v_gene: TRBV7-9
d_gene: NA

CDR3nt: TGTGCCAGCAGCACCCGCGGGGTAATGAGCTCCTACAATGAGCAGTTCTTC
CDR3aa: CASSTRGVMSSYNEQFF
abundance: NA
j_gene: TRBJ2-1
v_gene: TRBV9
d_gene: NA

CDR3nt: TGCAGGCCGGCAGCGGGCAACGAGCAGTACTTC
CDR3aa: CRPAAGNEQYF
abundance: NA
j_gene: TRBJ2-7
v_gene: TRBV20-1
d_gene: NA

CDR3nt: TGTGCCAGCAGCGCGAGCGGAGATACGCAGTATTTT
CDR3aa: CASSASGDTQYF
abundance: NA
j_gene: TRBJ2-3
v_gene: TRBV9
d_gene: NA

CDR3nt: TGTGCCAGCAGCTTGGGCAGTGAAGCTTTCTTT
CDR3aa: CASSLGSEAFF
abundance: NA
j_gene: TRBJ1-1
v_gene: TRBV5-4
d_gene: NA

CDR3nt: TGTGCCAGCAGTTTTGGGACAAGGGTCTCCTACGAGCAGTACTTC
CDR3aa: CASSFGTRVSYEQYF
abundance: NA
j_gene: TRBJ2-7
v_gene: TRBV28
d_gene: NA

CDR3nt: TGTGCCACCAGCAGAGATCGGGCCGGGACAGAGCATGGCTACACCTTC
CDR3aa: CATSRDRAGTEHGYTF
abundance: NA
j_gene: TRBJ1-2
v_gene: TRBV15
d_gene: TRBD1

CDR3nt: TGTGCCTGGAGTCCCAGGGGATCCGAGCAGTACTTC
CDR3aa: CAWSPRGSEQYF
abundance: NA
j_gene: TRBJ2-7
v_gene: TRBV30
d_gene: NA

CDR3nt: TGTGCCAGCAGCTCTCCGGGACAGGGGTTCGGTCAGCCCCAGCATTTT
CDR3aa: CASSSPGQGFGQPQHF
abundance: NA
j_gene: TRBJ1-5
v_gene: TRBV28
d_gene: TRBD1

CDR3nt: TGTGCCAGCATGGGGAGGCTGGCGACTGAAGCTTTCTTT
CDR3aa: CASMGRLATEAFF
abundance: NA
j_gene: TRBJ1-1
v_gene: TRBV6-1
d_gene: NA

CDR3nt: TGTGCCAGCAGCTCCCGCCCCCTAGTCGAGCAGTACTTC
CDR3aa: CASSSRPLVEQYF
abundance: NA
j_gene: TRBJ2-7
v_gene: TRBV11-2
d_gene: NA

CDR3nt: TGTGCCAGTAGTATCGGAGGCGGCTCTGGGGCCAACGTCCTGACTTTC
CDR3aa: CASSIGGGSGANVLTF
abundance: NA
j_gene: TRBJ2-6
v_gene: TRBV19
d_gene: NA

CDR3nt: TGTGCCAGCAGTAGATCCGGGACAGGGGTTTCAACCGGGGAGCTGTTTTTT
CDR3aa: CASSRSGTGVSTGELFF
abundance: NA
j_gene: TRBJ2-2
v_gene: TRBV27
d_gene: TRBD1

CDR3nt: TGCGCCAGCAGCTTGCCCGGGGGAATGAACACCGGGGAGCTGTTTTTT
CDR3aa: CASSLPGGMNTGELFF
abundance: NA
j_gene: TRBJ2-2
v_gene: TRBV5-6
d_gene: NA

CDR3nt: TGTGCCAGTAGTATAAGTGGACATTTTCAAGAGACCCAGTACTTC
CDR3aa: CASSISGHFQETQYF
abundance: once
j_gene: TRBJ2-5
v_gene: TRBV19
d_gene: NA

CDR3nt: TGTGCCAGTAGCCCCAGGGGACAGAATGAAAAACTGTTTTTT
CDR3aa: CASSPRGQNEKLFF
abundance: NA
j_gene: TRBJ1-4
v_gene: TRBV19
d_gene: TRBD1